The rows below give T cell receptor beta chains drawn from one sample of a study of T cell responses to AZD1222 COVID-19 vaccine. The repertoire was sequenced with immunoSEQ multiplex PCR; TCRdb's copy has only in-frame clones and lacks some. Of about 180,000 clones detected, about 90% appear once; the ten largest clones hold about 2.1%. This material consisted of peripheral blood, taken 28 days after the second AZD1222 dose. The receptors were gathered from an adult who received the AZD1222 COVID-19 vaccine. The CDR3 runs from the conserved cysteine through the conserved F or W. D genes are given only for firm matches. Rows may omit the clone size; those that give it use once, few, many or a size class.

j_call: TRBJ2-1; d_call: TRBD1; clone_size: NA; v_call: TRBV7-3; cdr3_nt: TGTGCCAGCAGCTACACAGGGACAGGGGGAGAGGAGCAGTTCTTC; cdr3_aa: CASSYTGTGGEEQFF
j_call: TRBJ1-2; d_call: TRBD1; clone_size: NA; v_call: TRBV7-2; cdr3_nt: TGTGCCAGCAGCCTCGGACAGGGTAACTATGGCTACACCTTC; cdr3_aa: CASSLGQGNYGYTF
j_call: TRBJ2-7; d_call: TRBD1; clone_size: NA; v_call: TRBV2; cdr3_nt: TGTGCCAGCCTCGGGACAGGGGCATACTACGAGCAGTACTTC; cdr3_aa: CASLGTGAYYEQYF
j_call: TRBJ2-7; d_call: NA; clone_size: NA; v_call: TRBV7-2; cdr3_nt: TGTGCCAGCAGCCCCCGGGCCGCTCGACACGAGCAGTACTTC; cdr3_aa: CASSPRAARHEQYF
j_call: TRBJ2-1; d_call: TRBD1; clone_size: NA; v_call: TRBV5-1; cdr3_nt: TGCGCCAGCAGCTTATGGACAGGATACAATGAGCAGTTCTTC; cdr3_aa: CASSLWTGYNEQFF
j_call: TRBJ2-1; d_call: NA; clone_size: NA; v_call: TRBV5-1; cdr3_nt: TGCGCCAGCAGCCCGGGACACCTCTCCTACAATGAGCAGTTCTTC; cdr3_aa: CASSPGHLSYNEQFF
j_call: TRBJ1-6; d_call: NA; clone_size: NA; v_call: TRBV2; cdr3_nt: TGTGCCAGCAGTGAGGGGGGCGGGAGTGGAACCCTCCACTTT; cdr3_aa: CASSEGGGSGTLHF
j_call: TRBJ2-1; d_call: NA; clone_size: once; v_call: TRBV5-1; cdr3_nt: TGCGCCAGCAGCCAGTCAAACAATGAGCAGTTCTTC; cdr3_aa: CASSQSNNEQFF
j_call: TRBJ1-2; d_call: NA; clone_size: NA; v_call: TRBV28; cdr3_nt: TGTGCCAGCAATTTAAGGCGGGTCTATGGCTACACCTTC; cdr3_aa: CASNLRRVYGYTF
j_call: TRBJ1-3; d_call: TRBD1; clone_size: NA; v_call: TRBV4-1; cdr3_nt: TGCGCCAGCAGCCAAAACAGCGTAGAAGGGACAGGGAGAAACACCATATATTTT; cdr3_aa: CASSQNSVEGTGRNTIYF
j_call: TRBJ1-2; d_call: NA; clone_size: NA; v_call: TRBV7-9; cdr3_nt: TGTGCCAGCAGCTACTCCCAGGGAGCGGGGGGCTACACCTTC; cdr3_aa: CASSYSQGAGGYTF
j_call: TRBJ1-6; d_call: NA; clone_size: NA; v_call: TRBV7-9; cdr3_nt: TGTGCCAGCAGCTTAGATCAAGGGTCCTCACCCCTCCACTTT; cdr3_aa: CASSLDQGSSPLHF
j_call: TRBJ1-3; d_call: NA; clone_size: NA; v_call: TRBV5-4; cdr3_nt: TGTGCCAGCAGCTTACCGACGGCATCTGGAAACACCATATATTTT; cdr3_aa: CASSLPTASGNTIYF
j_call: TRBJ2-2; d_call: TRBD1; clone_size: NA; v_call: TRBV25-1; cdr3_nt: TGTGCCAGCAGTGGAGGGCAGGGGGAAGTCGGGGAGCTGTTTTTT; cdr3_aa: CASSGGQGEVGELFF
j_call: TRBJ1-5; d_call: TRBD1; clone_size: NA; v_call: TRBV6-2/TRBV6-3; cdr3_nt: TGTGCCAGCAGTTATGGACAGGGCAATCAGCCCCAGCATTTT; cdr3_aa: CASSYGQGNQPQHF
j_call: TRBJ2-3; d_call: NA; clone_size: NA; v_call: TRBV3-1/TRBV3-2; cdr3_nt: TGTGCCAGCAGCGGACGGGGATTCACAGATACGCAGTATTTT; cdr3_aa: CASSGRGFTDTQYF
j_call: TRBJ1-4; d_call: TRBD1; clone_size: once; v_call: TRBV5-1; cdr3_nt: TGCGCCAGCAGCTTCCAGGGGGAGGAAAAACTGTTTTTT; cdr3_aa: CASSFQGEEKLFF
j_call: TRBJ2-1; d_call: NA; clone_size: NA; v_call: TRBV3-1/TRBV3-2; cdr3_nt: TGTGCCAGCAGCCTAAGGGGCTTCTATGAGCAGTTCTTC; cdr3_aa: CASSLRGFYEQFF
j_call: TRBJ1-1; d_call: TRBD1; clone_size: NA; v_call: TRBV7-8; cdr3_nt: TGTGCCAGCAGCCAGGGGGCGGGGTACACTGAAGCTTTCTTT; cdr3_aa: CASSQGAGYTEAFF
j_call: TRBJ2-3; d_call: NA; clone_size: NA; v_call: TRBV11-2; cdr3_nt: TGTGCCAGCAGCTTAGTTGGGAATCCGCGCACAGATACGCAGTATTTT; cdr3_aa: CASSLVGNPRTDTQYF
j_call: TRBJ2-7; d_call: TRBD2; clone_size: NA; v_call: TRBV3-1/TRBV3-2; cdr3_nt: TGTGCCAGCAGCCTCTCCGGGACTACCACCTACGAGCAGTACTTC; cdr3_aa: CASSLSGTTTYEQYF
j_call: TRBJ2-2; d_call: NA; clone_size: NA; v_call: TRBV19; cdr3_nt: TGTGCCAGTAAGGTAACAGGAAAGGGGACCGGGGAGCTGTTTTTT; cdr3_aa: CASKVTGKGTGELFF
j_call: TRBJ2-7; d_call: NA; clone_size: NA; v_call: TRBV5-1; cdr3_nt: TGCGCCAGCAGCTCTGGGGAGCTGGGCAACGAGCAGTACTTC; cdr3_aa: CASSSGELGNEQYF
j_call: TRBJ2-7; d_call: TRBD2; clone_size: NA; v_call: TRBV28; cdr3_nt: TGTGTCACTAGCGGGTCTTCCTCCTACGAGCAGTACTTC; cdr3_aa: CVTSGSSSYEQYF
j_call: TRBJ1-2; d_call: NA; clone_size: NA; v_call: TRBV27; cdr3_nt: TGTGCCAGCAGTTTATACCCAGGATCGGGCTATGGCTACACCTTC; cdr3_aa: CASSLYPGSGYGYTF
j_call: TRBJ2-1; d_call: TRBD2; clone_size: NA; v_call: TRBV9; cdr3_nt: TGTGCCAGCAGTCGGGCGGGGGAGGGCCGAGGAGAGCAGTTCTTC; cdr3_aa: CASSRAGEGRGEQFF
j_call: TRBJ2-7; d_call: TRBD1; clone_size: NA; v_call: TRBV5-6; cdr3_nt: TGTGCCAGCAGCCCATACAGGGGGGCCTACGAGCAGTACTTC; cdr3_aa: CASSPYRGAYEQYF
j_call: TRBJ1-5; d_call: NA; clone_size: NA; v_call: TRBV2; cdr3_nt: TGTGCCAGCAGTGAGGTTTACGCCCAAGGGAATCAGCCCCAGCATTTT; cdr3_aa: CASSEVYAQGNQPQHF
j_call: TRBJ1-3; d_call: NA; clone_size: NA; v_call: TRBV5-4; cdr3_nt: TGTGCCAGCAGCTTGGCAGGGGAGAGAAACACCATATATTTT; cdr3_aa: CASSLAGERNTIYF
j_call: TRBJ1-2; d_call: NA; clone_size: few; v_call: TRBV19; cdr3_nt: TGTGCCAGTAGTTCCGGACCCAAAGCCGGTGGCTACACCTTC; cdr3_aa: CASSSGPKAGGYTF
j_call: TRBJ1-1; d_call: NA; clone_size: NA; v_call: TRBV3-1/TRBV3-2; cdr3_nt: TGTGCCAGCAGCCCAAATGGGGGAGGAGCTTTCTTT; cdr3_aa: CASSPNGGGAFF
j_call: TRBJ2-2; d_call: NA; clone_size: NA; v_call: TRBV24-1; cdr3_nt: TGTGCCACCAGTGATCGTGGTATTTGGAACACCGGGGAGCTGTTTTTT; cdr3_aa: CATSDRGIWNTGELFF